This T cell receptor (beta chain) was obtained from a study of blood T cell repertoires in COVID-19. This clone was observed a single time. Profiling relied on immunoSEQ multiplex PCR, and the TCRdb table lists in-frame clones only, not all of them. The profile covers roughly 97,000 clones, with roughly four fifths appearing a single time and about 10% taken by the ten largest. Germline trimming cut 0 bases from V and 0 bases from J; bases unmatched to any gene: 7. Looked up from germline, CDR1 is MNHEY and CDR2 is SVGEGT. The CDR3 covers 19 residues. This TCR came from a man between 65 and 85 years old with acute or convalescent COVID-19. The V and J genes are TRBV6-2 or TRBV6-3 and TRBJ2-1; 11 nucleotides agree with TRBD2. Sequencing was performed on peripheral blood. CDR3 amino acids: CASSYSSSGRPSSYNEQFF. CDR3 sequence (DNA): TGTGCCAGCAGTTACTCTTCTAGCGGGAGGCCCAGCTCCTACAATGAGCAGTTCTTC.